The source of this T cell receptor (beta chain) is a study of OX40 agonist ivuxolimab in advanced cancers. Looking at the study overall: Patients were treated with ivuxolimab, an agonistic anti-OX40 (CD134) antibody.

The germline gives CDR1 SGDLS, CDR2 YYNGEE. CDR3 size: 15 residues. The V and J ends lost 0 bases and 4 bases respectively, with 12 bases between them. The study, taken as a whole, reports: Doses of 0.1 to 3.0 mg/kg were accompanied by clonal expansion of CD4+ and CD8+ blood T cells by week 6. What antigens the expanded peripheral T cells recognized was never established.

Sequenced by immunoSEQ multiplex PCR; TCRdb stores in-frame clones only, minus some. This table holds some 19,000 clones, under 85% found once. With regard to this clone: The target antigen is unknown.

This chain joins TRBV9 and TRBJ2-3; D is perhaps TRBD2 (6 bases). The clonotype originates from an adult with an advanced solid tumor such as melanoma, head and neck, liver or kidney cancer. This specimen consisted of CD4+ or CD8+ T cells sorted from blood, obtained in a trial of the OX40 agonist ivuxolimab. This CDR3 reads CASSVGGLPADTQYF. The CDR3 nucleotides read TGTGCCAGCAGCGTAGGGGGACTCCCAGCAGATACGCAGTATTTT.